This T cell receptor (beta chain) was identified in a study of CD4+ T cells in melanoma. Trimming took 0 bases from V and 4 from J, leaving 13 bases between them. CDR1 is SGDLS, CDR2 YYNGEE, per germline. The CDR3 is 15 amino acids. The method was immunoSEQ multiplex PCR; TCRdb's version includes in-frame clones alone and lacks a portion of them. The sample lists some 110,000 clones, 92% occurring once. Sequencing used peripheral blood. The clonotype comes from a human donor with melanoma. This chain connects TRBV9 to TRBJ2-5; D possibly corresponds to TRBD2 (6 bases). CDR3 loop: CASSVGDSPSETQYF. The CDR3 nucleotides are TGTGCCAGCAGCGTAGGGGACTCACCCTCAGAGACCCAGTACTTC.